The next 3 T cell receptor beta chains were all read from a single sample in a study of CD8 T cells in ankylosing spondylitis. TCRdb re-called the 5' RACE reads through MiXCR, storing one row per CDR3 protein. This table holds 300,000 to 350,000 distinct CDR3 sequences, roughly 14% found once. The material sequenced was blood, either unsorted or a sorted T cell fraction (not recorded which). The receptors shown here come from a male donor with ankylosing spondylitis or in good health (not recorded which).

This clonotype was seen more than once but under ten times. The chain couples TRBV29-1 to TRBJ2-1; 10 bases fit TRBD1. In germline, CDR1 is SQVTM, CDR2 ANQGSEA. The ends lost 7 bases at V and 8 bases at J; junction bases unmatched: 5. The CDR3 length is 12 residues. Here the CDR3 DNA reads TGCAGCGGGGGACAGGGGAACGATGAGCAGTTCTTC. It translates to CSGGQGNDEQFF.

This clonotype has only a few counts. V is TRBV10-3 and J is TRBJ2-2, with a weak D call TRBD2 (6 bases). The V gene lost 0 bases and the J gene lost 0 bases, with 14 bases spanning the gap. Germline lookup yields CDR1 ENHRY and CDR2 SYGVKD. The CDR3 runs 18 residues. CDR3 nucleotides: TGTGCCATCAGTGAGTCCCCAATGTCGGGGGCGAACACCGGGGAGCTGTTTTTT. Protein product: CAISESPMSGANTGELFF.

The CDR3 loop is CASSLDGTGNQPQHF. CDR3 nucleotides: TGTGCCAGCAGCCTAGACGGGACCGGCAATCAGCCCCAGCATTTT. The V call is TRBV3-1, the J call TRBJ1-5, with D tentatively TRBD1 (5 bases). Germline V gene sequence: CDR1 LGHDT, CDR2 YNNKEL (reference sequence). Trimming left V 4 bases short and J 2 bases short, with 12 bases between. The CDR3 is 15 residues long.